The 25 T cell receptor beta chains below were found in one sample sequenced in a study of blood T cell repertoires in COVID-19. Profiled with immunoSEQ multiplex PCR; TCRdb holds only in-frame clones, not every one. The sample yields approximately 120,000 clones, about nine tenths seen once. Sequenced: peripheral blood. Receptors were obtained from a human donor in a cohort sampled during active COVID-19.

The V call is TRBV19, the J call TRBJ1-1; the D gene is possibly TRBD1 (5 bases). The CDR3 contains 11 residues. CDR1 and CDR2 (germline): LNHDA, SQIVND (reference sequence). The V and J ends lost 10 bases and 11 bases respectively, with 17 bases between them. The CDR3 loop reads CATRDSLRAFF. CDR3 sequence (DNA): TGTGCCACCCGGGACTCCTTGCGGGCTTTCTTT.

CDR3 sequence (DNA): TGTGCCAGTATTAACCTGGGACAAAACACTGAAGCTTTCTTT. Translating gives CASINLGQNTEAFF. The chain joins TRBV19 to TRBJ1-1; TRBD1 is a possible D gene (6 bases). Trimming pared 7 bases from V and 2 bases from J, leaving 14 bases between. CDR1 LNHDA and CDR2 SQIVND come from the germline V gene (reference sequence). CDR3 length equals 14 residues. Full variable domain (outside the CDR3, taken from reference TRBV19 and TRBJ1-1): DGGITQSPKYLFRKEGQNVTLSCEQNLNHDAMYWYRQDPGQGLRLIYYSQIVNDFQKGDIAEGYSVSREKKESFPLTVTSAQKNPTAFYLCASINLGQNTEAFFGQGTRLTVV.

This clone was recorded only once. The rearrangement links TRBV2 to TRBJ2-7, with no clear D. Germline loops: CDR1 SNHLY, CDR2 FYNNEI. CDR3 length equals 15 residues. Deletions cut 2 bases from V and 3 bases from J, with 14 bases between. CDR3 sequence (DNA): TGTGCCAGCAGTGAACAATTAGACTTACTCTACGAGCAGTACTTC. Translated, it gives CASSEQLDLLYEQYF. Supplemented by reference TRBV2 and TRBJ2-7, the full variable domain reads EPEVTQTPSHQVTQMGQEVILRCVPISNHLYFYWYRQILGQKVEFLVSFYNNEISEKSEIFDDQFSVERPDGSNFTLKIRSTKLEDSAMYFCASSEQLDLLYEQYFGPGTRLTVT.

The CDR3 DNA reads TGTGCCAGCTCACCGACGAGGGCCACTGAAGCTTTCTTT. Protein product: CASSPTRATEAFF. The chain couples TRBV18 to TRBJ1-1; D uncertain. Per germline, CDR1 KGHSH and CDR2 LQKENI. The CDR3 consists of 13 residues. Trimming took off 3 bases at V and 4 bases at J, with 9 bases between the two ends.

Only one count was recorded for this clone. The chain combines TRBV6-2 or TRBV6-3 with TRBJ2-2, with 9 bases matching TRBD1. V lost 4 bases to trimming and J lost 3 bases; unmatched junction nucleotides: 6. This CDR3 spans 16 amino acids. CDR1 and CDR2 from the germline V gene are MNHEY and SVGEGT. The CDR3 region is CASSLSTGGYTGELFF. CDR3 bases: TGTGCCAGCAGTTTGTCGACAGGGGGTTACACCGGGGAGCTGTTTTTT.

Here the CDR3 reads CASSPVSGQGGETQYF. The CDR3 nucleotides are TGTGCCAGCAGCCCGGTCTCGGGACAGGGGGGAGAGACCCAGTACTTC. The chain recombines TRBV7-9 with TRBJ2-5, with 11 bases lining up with TRBD1. Germline values: CDR1 SEHNR, CDR2 FQNEAQ (reference sequence). V was clipped by 5 bases and J by 4 bases; unmatched bases: 9. The CDR3 covers 16 residues.

The CDR3 is CASSPQNRGEKLFF. For the CDR3, the DNA is TGTGCCAGCTCACCACAGAACCGCGGTGAAAAACTGTTTTTT. This rearrangement joins TRBV18 to TRBJ1-4, with D hard to call. Germline V gene lookup returns CDR1 KGHSH and CDR2 LQKENI. V shed 1 base and J shed 7 bases, with 10 bases lying between them. The CDR3 covers 14 residues.

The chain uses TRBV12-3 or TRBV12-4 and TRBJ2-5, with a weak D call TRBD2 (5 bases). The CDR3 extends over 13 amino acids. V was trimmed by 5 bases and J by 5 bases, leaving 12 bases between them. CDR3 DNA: TGTGCCAGCAGTAGGACTCAACGGGAGACCCAGTACTTC. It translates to CASSRTQRETQYF.

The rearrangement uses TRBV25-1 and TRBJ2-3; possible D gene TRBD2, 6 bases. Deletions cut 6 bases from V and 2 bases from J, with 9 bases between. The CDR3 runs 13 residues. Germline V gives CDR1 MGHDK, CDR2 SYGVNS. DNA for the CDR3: TGTGCCAGCAGCCGGGACTTCACAGATACGCAGTATTTT. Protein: CASSRDFTDTQYF.

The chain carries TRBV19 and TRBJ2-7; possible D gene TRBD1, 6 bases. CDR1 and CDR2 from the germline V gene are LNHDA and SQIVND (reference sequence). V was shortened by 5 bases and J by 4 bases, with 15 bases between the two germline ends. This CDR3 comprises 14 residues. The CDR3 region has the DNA TGTGCCAGTAGTGAGGGGGACGGTAGGTACGAGCAGTACTTC. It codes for CASSEGDGRYEQYF.

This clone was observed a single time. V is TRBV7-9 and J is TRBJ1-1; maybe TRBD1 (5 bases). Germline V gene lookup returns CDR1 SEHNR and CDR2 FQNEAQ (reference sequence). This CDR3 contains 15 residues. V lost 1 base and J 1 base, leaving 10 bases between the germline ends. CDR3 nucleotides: TGTGCCAGCAGCTTAGTCTTGACAGAGAACACTGAAGCTTTCTTT. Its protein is CASSLVLTENTEAFF.

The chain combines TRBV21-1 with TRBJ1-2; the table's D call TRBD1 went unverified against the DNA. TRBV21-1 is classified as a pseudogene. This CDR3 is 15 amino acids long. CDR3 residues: CASSRRQGCRRGYTF. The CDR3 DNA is TGTGCCAGCAGCAGGCGACAGGGATGTCGACGCGGCTACACCTTC.

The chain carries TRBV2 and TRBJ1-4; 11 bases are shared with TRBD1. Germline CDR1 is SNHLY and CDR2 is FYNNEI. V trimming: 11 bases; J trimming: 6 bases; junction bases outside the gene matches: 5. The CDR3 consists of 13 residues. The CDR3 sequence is CAGQGAQDEKLFF. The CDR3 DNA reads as TGTGCCGGACAGGGGGCGCAGGATGAAAAACTGTTTTTT.

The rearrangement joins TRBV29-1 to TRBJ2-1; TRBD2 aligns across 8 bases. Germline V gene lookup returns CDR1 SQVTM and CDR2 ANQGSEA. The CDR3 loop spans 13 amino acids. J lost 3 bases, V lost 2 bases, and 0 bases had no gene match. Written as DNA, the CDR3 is TGCAGCGTTGAAACTAGCGGCTACAATGAGCAGTTCTTC. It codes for CSVETSGYNEQFF.

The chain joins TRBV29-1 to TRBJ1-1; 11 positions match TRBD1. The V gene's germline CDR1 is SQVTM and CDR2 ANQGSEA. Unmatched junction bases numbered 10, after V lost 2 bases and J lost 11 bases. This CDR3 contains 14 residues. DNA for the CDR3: TGCAGCGTTGAATCCCCGGACAGGGGGCCGTACGCTTTCTTT. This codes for CSVESPDRGPYAFF.

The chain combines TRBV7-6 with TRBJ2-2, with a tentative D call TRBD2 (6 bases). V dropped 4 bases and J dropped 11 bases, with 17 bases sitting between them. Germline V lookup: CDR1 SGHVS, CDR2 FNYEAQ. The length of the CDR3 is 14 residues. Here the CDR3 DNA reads TGTGCCAGCAGCTCGGATGACACGGGACTCGAGCTGTTTTTT. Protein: CASSSDDTGLELFF.

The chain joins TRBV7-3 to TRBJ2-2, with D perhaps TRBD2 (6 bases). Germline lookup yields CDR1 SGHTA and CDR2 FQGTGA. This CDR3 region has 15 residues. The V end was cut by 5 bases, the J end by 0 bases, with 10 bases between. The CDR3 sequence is CASSPGLTNTGELFF. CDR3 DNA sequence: TGTGCCAGCAGCCCGGGACTCACGAACACCGGGGAGCTGTTTTTT.

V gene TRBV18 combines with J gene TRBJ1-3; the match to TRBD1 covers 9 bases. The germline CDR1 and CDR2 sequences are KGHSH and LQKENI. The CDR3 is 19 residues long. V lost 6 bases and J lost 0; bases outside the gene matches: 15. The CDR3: CASSHSAGQGISSGNTIYF. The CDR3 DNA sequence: TGTGCCAGCTCTCACAGCGCGGGACAGGGCATATCCTCTGGAAACACCATATATTTT.

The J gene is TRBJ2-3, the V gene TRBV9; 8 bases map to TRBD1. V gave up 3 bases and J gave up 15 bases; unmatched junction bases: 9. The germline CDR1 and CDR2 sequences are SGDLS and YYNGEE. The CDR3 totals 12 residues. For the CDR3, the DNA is TGTGCCAGCAGCGGCCGGGACAGGTTGGGATATTTT. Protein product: CASSGRDRLGYF.

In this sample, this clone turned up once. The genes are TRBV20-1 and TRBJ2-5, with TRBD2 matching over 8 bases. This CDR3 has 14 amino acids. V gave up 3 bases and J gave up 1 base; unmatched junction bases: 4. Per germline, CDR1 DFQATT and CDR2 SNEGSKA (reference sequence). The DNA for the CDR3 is TGCAGTGCTAGTTTGCGGGGGGCCCAAGAGACCCAGTACTTC. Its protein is CSASLRGAQETQYF.

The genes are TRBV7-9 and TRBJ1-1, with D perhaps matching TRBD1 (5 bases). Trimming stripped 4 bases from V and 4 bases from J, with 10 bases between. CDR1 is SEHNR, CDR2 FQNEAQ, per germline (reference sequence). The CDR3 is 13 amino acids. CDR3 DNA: TGTGCCAGCAGCTGGGGGGGAGTCACTGAAGCTTTCTTT. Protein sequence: CASSWGGVTEAFF.

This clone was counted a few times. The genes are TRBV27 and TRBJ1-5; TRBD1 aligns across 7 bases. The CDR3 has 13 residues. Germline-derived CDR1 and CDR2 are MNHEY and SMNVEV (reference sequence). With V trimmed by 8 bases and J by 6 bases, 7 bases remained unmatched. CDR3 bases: TGTGCCAGCGGCAGGGGGGACGGTCAGCCCCAGCATTTT. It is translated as CASGRGDGQPQHF.

This CDR3 reads CASSLGAARQSGNTIYF. As DNA, the CDR3 is TGTGCCAGCAGCTTGGGGGCAGCCCGGCAGTCTGGAAACACCATATATTTT. The genes are TRBV5-4 and TRBJ1-3, with D unclear. Trimming cost V 0 bases and J 1 base, with 14 bases left between them. Per the germline V gene, CDR1 is SGHNT and CDR2 is YYREEE (reference sequence). CDR3 size: 17 residues.

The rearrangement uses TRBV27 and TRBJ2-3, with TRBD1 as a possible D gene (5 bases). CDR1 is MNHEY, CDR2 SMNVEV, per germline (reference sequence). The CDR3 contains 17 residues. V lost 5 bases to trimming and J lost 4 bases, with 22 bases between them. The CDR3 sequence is CASSPAVGPNRPDTQYF. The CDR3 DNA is TGTGCCAGCAGTCCCGCGGTGGGGCCCAACCGCCCAGATACGCAGTATTTT.

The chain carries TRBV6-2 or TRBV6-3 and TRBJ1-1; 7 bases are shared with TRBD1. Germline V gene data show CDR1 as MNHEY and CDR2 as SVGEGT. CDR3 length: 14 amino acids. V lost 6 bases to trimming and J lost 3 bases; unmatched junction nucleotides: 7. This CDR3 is CASSNTGADTEAFF. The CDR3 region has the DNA TGTGCCAGCAGCAACACAGGGGCGGACACTGAAGCTTTCTTT.